This TCR beta chain was sequenced for a study of blood T cell repertoires in COVID-19. Overall study context: Collection of acute and convalescent COVID-19 samples took place in the United States, Italy and Spain. Sources were T cells, B-cell-depleted T cells, or PBMCs; the material itself was cDNA or gDNA.

Produced via immunoSEQ multiplex PCR; TCRdb's table is partial and in-frame only. Among hundreds of thousands of clones, roughly 89% were seen once, and the ten largest hold roughly 1.4%. This CDR3 region has 16 residues. In germline, CDR1 is KGHDR, CDR2 SFDVKD. After removal of 3 bases from V and 2 bases from J, the junction contained 4 bases not matched to a gene. The sample was peripheral blood. The chain couples TRBV24-1 to TRBJ2-5; 11 nucleotides align to TRBD2. The TCR sequence derives from a woman in her twenties or thirties with active or convalescent COVID-19. CDR3 loop: CATSDRLAGGQETQYF. CDR3 nucleotides: TGTGCCACCAGTGATCGGCTAGCGGGGGGACAAGAGACCCAGTACTTC.